This T cell receptor (beta chain) was sequenced for a study of T cell repertoires and Cas9 in healthy adults. Turning to the study itself: SpCas9-reactive CD4 and CD8 T cells were characterized for potency, cytotoxicity and lineage. Study-wide findings and caveats: SpCas9-reactive effector T cells were reportedly restrained in vitro by SpCas9-reactive regulatory T cells.

Repertoires were generated with immunoSEQ multiplex PCR, while TCRdb's copy carries only in-frame clones and drops some. The table records 20,000 to 25,000 clones, around 90% of them present only once. About this clone: Its antigen is currently unknown.

The V gene lost 5 bases and the J gene lost 7 bases, with 14 bases spanning the gap. The germline gives CDR1 SEHNR, CDR2 FQNEAQ (reference sequence). This CDR3 region has 14 residues. The receptor's source is a human donor in good health. The sequenced sample was CD4+ effector T cells (CD127+, CD25-, CD137-, CD154-) from PBMCs; culture status not recorded. The V and J genes are TRBV7-9 and TRBJ1-4; no definite D call. CDR3 sequence (DNA): TGTGCCAGCAGCCGCTCCTTGGAAGGTGAAAAACTGTTTTTT. Its translation is CASSRSLEGEKLFF.